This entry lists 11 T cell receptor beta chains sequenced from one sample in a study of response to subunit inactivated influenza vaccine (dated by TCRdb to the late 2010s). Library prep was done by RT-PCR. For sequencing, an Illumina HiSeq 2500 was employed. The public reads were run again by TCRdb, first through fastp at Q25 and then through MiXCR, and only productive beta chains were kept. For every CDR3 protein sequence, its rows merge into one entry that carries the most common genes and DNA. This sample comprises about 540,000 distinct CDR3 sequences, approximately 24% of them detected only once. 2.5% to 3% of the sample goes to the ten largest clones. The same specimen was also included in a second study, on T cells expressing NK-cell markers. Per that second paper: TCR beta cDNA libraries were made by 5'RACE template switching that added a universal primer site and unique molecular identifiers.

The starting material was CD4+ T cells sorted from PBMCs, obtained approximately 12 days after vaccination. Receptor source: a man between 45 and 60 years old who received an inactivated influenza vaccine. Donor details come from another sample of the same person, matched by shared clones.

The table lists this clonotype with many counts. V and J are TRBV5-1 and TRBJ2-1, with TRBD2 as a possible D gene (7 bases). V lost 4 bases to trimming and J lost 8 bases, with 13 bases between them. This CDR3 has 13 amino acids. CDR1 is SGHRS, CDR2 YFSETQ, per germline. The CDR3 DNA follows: TGCGCCAGCAGCCGCGGGGGCTTCGATGAGCAGTTCTTC. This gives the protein CASSRGGFDEQFF.

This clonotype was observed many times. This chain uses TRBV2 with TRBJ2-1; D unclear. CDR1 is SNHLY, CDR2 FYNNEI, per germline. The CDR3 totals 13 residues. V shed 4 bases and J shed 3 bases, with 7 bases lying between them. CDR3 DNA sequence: TGTGCCAGCAGTGCTCAGGTCTACAATGAGCAGTTCTTC. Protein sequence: CASSAQVYNEQFF.

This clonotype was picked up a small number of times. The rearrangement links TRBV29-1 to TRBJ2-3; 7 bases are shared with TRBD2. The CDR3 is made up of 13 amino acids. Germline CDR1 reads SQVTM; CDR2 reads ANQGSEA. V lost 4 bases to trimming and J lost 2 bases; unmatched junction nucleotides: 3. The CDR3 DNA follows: TGCAGCGTTGGCGGGGGAGCCACAGATACGCAGTATTTT. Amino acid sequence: CSVGGGATDTQYF.

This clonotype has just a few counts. The CDR3 bases are TGTGCCAGCACCCAGGGGGGCGGACCCTATGGCTACACCTTC. It specifies CASTQGGGPYGYTF. The rearrangement joins TRBV28 to TRBJ1-2, with 7 bases that match TRBD1. V shed 7 bases and J 4 bases; nucleotides not matched to a gene: 9. The CDR3 is made up of 14 amino acids. In germline, CDR1 is MDHEN, CDR2 SYDVKM.

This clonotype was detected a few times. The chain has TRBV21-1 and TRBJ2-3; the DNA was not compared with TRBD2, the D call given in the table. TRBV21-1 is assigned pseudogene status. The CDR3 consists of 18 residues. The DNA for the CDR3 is TGTGCCAGCAGTTTTGCCGGGACTAGCGGGGCAATCACAGATACGCAGTATTTT. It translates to CASSFAGTSGAITDTQYF.

CDR3 amino acids: CASSQDYNLGTSGILSGPDTQYF. The CDR3 bases are TGCGCCAGCAGCCAAGATTACAATTTGGGGACTAGCGGGATTTTGTCAGGCCCGGATACGCAGTATTTT. This chain connects TRBV4-1 to TRBJ2-3, with TRBD2 matching 13 bases. Losses at the gene ends were 0 bases for V and 6 bases for J; bases not matched to a gene: 24. Germline CDR1 and CDR2: MGHRA and YSYEKL. CDR3 length: 23 amino acids.

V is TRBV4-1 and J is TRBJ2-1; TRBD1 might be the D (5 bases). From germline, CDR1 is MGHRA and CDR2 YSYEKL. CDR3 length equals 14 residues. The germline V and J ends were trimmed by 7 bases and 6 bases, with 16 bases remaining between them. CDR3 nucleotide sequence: TGCGCCAGCAATCCCCCCTTCAGGGCCAATGAGCAGTTCTTC. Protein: CASNPPFRANEQFF.

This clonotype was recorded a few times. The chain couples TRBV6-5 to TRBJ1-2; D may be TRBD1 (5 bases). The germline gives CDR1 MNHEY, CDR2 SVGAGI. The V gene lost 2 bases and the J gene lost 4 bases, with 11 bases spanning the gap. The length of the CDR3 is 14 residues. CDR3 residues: CASSYDSLGYGYTF. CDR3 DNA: TGTGCCAGCAGTTACGACAGCCTTGGCTATGGCTACACCTTC.

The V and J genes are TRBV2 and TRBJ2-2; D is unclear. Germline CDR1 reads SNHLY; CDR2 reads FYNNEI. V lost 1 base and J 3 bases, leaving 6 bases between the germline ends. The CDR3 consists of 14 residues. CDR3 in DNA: TGTGCCAGCAGTGAAGGCGAATACACCGGGGAGCTGTTTTTT. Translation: CASSEGEYTGELFF.

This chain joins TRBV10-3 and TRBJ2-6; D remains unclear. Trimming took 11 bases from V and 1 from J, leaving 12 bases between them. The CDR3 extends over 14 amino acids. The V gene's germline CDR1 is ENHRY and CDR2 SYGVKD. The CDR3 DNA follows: TGTGCCGTTGGGGTTGCTTCTGGGGCCAACGTCCTGACTTTC. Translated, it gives CAVGVASGANVLTF.

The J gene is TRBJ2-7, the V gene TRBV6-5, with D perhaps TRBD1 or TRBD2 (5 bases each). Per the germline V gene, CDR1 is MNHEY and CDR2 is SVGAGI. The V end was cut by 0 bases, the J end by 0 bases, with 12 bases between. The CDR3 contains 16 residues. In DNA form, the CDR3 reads TGTGCCAGCAGTTACTCGCCCGGGGACCACTCCTACGAGCAGTACTTC. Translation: CASSYSPGDHSYEQYF.